The clone carrying this T cell receptor (beta chain) has at least ten counts. TCRdb reprocessed the RT-PCR reads via MiXCR and lists one record per CDR3 protein. The sample lists about 700,000 distinct CDR3 sequences; 13% to 15% were seen once. Sequencing input: memory CD4+ T cells from blood. This clonotype was sampled from a female donor in good health, serving as a healthy control.

CDR3 in amino acids: CASSNEPGQNTEAFF. As DNA, the CDR3 is TGTGCCAGCAGCAACGAACCGGGACAGAACACTGAAGCTTTCTTT. V and J are TRBV7-9 and TRBJ1-1, with D maybe TRBD1 (6 bases). This CDR3 has 15 amino acids. Germline CDR1 reads SEHNR; CDR2 reads FQNEAQ (reference sequence). The V and J ends lost 5 bases and 1 base respectively, with 14 bases between them.